The 21 T cell receptor beta chains below all came from one sample that was sequenced in a study of Ad26.COV2.S vaccination and SARS-CoV-2 variants. Treatment defined: roughly 20 received Ad26.COV2.S at low or high dose, single or two shots; roughly 5 received placebo; per-sample allocation not given. The study sampled participants on day 63 after the first vaccine or placebo injection. Sequencing was performed with immunoSEQ multiplex PCR; in TCRdb, only in-frame clones are kept and a portion is missing. Among fewer than 800,000 clones listed, about 89% were seen once. The material was peripheral blood, obtained in a trial of Ad26.COV2.S vaccine versus placebo. These TCRs come from a person aged 18-65 years who received the Ad26.COV2.S COVID-19 vaccine or a placebo.

A few counts support this clone. The rearrangement joins TRBV3-1 (or the pseudogene TRBV3-2) to TRBJ2-2; 8 positions match TRBD1. After removal of 10 bases from V and 7 bases from J, the junction contained 5 bases not matched to a gene. Per the germline V gene, CDR1 is LGHDT and CDR2 is YNNKEL (reference sequence). The CDR3 is 12 residues long. The chain's CDR3 is CATAGGGGELFF. As DNA, the CDR3 is TGTGCCACCGCAGGGGGCGGCGGGGAGCTGTTTTTT.

In nucleotides, the CDR3 is TGCGCCAGCAGCTCTATGGGCGGGCAGAACACCGGGGAGCTGTTTTTT. It is translated as CASSSMGGQNTGELFF. The genes are TRBV5-1 and TRBJ2-2, with a possible D match to TRBD2 (5 bases). CDR1 SGHRS and CDR2 YFSETQ come from the germline V gene. The CDR3 loop spans 16 amino acids. The ends were cut back, 3 bases at V and 1 base at J, with 13 bases in the middle.

J is TRBJ2-5 and V is TRBV19; weak D call: TRBD2 (5 bases). Per the germline V gene, CDR1 is LNHDA and CDR2 is SQIVND (reference sequence). The V and J ends lost 7 bases and 4 bases respectively, with 16 bases between them. The CDR3 is made up of 14 amino acids. The CDR3 DNA is TGTGCCAGTAACGCCCGGACTGAACGAGAGACCCAGTACTTC. This gives the protein CASNARTERETQYF.

The genes are TRBV4-2 and TRBJ1-2; a weak D match, TRBD1 (5 bases). Germline V gene data show CDR1 as LGHNA and CDR2 as YNFKEQ. V was clipped by 4 bases and J by 4 bases, with 28 bases between them. The CDR3 contains 19 residues. The CDR3 DNA follows: TGTGCCAGCAGCCCACTTGGGGAGGACACCGCATTTTTCCTCTATGGCTACACCTTC. This gives the protein CASSPLGEDTAFFLYGYTF.

This chain links TRBV5-1 with TRBJ1-4; 10 bases agree with TRBD1. From germline, CDR1 is SGHRS and CDR2 YFSETQ. Unmatched junction bases numbered 6, after V lost 5 bases and J lost 2 bases. The CDR3 runs to 16 residues. In DNA, the CDR3 is TGCGCCAGCAGTTCCGACAGGGGGCAGACTAATGAAAAACTGTTTTTT. This sequence encodes CASSSDRGQTNEKLFF. Together with reference TRBV5-1 and TRBJ1-4, the CDR3 gives the full variable domain: KAGVTQTPRYLIKTRGQQVTLSCSPISGHRSVSWYQQTPGQGLQFLFEYFSETQRNKGNFPGRFSGRQFSNSRSEMNVSTLELGDSALYLCASSSDRGQTNEKLFFGSGTQLSVL.

V and J are TRBV18 and TRBJ1-2; 9 bases match TRBD1. The CDR3 has 15 residues. The V gene's germline CDR1 is KGHSH and CDR2 LQKENI. V lost 6 bases and J lost 2; bases outside the gene matches: 7. The CDR3 reads CASSQGTGSNYGYTF. The DNA of the CDR3 is TGTGCCAGCTCCCAAGGGACAGGGAGCAACTATGGCTACACCTTC.

The chain couples TRBV3-1 (or the pseudogene TRBV3-2) to TRBJ2-2; no clear D. The length of the CDR3 is 15 residues. Trimming removed 0 bases from V and 5 bases from J, with 10 bases in between. Looked up from germline, CDR1 is LGHDT and CDR2 is YNNKEL (reference sequence). CDR3 sequence: CASSQELAGTGELFF. In DNA form, the CDR3 reads TGTGCCAGCAGCCAAGAGTTAGCTGGGACCGGGGAGCTGTTTTTT.

The J gene is TRBJ2-7, the V gene TRBV5-1; TRBD1 matches 8 bases. This CDR3 has 14 residues. The ends lost 5 bases at V and 2 bases at J; junction bases unmatched: 6. Germline-derived CDR1 and CDR2 are SGHRS and YFSETQ. The CDR3 region is CASRGTGSTYEQYF. The CDR3 DNA follows: TGCGCCAGCAGGGGGACAGGAAGTACCTACGAGCAGTACTTC.

This clone was detected ten times or more. The rearrangement joins TRBV6-2 or TRBV6-3 to TRBJ2-2; TRBD1 might be the D (6 bases). This CDR3 comprises 12 residues. V gave up 2 bases and J gave up 16 bases, with 14 bases separating them. The germline CDR1 and CDR2 sequences are MNHEY and SVGEGT. The CDR3 sequence is CASSYPGVKRFF. CDR3 sequence (DNA): TGTGCCAGCAGTTACCCAGGGGTCAAAAGGTTTTTT.

This clone was detected once. V is TRBV7-2 and J is TRBJ1-4, with D unclear. CDR1 is SGHTA and CDR2 is FQGNSA in the germline V gene. This CDR3 region has 15 residues. Trimming left V 5 bases short and J 8 bases short, with 18 bases between. Written as DNA, the CDR3 is TGTGCCAGCAGCCCGCGGGCCGAACGTCTCGAAAAACTGTTTTTT. It is translated as CASSPRAERLEKLFF. Looking up the rest from reference TRBV7-2 and TRBJ1-4 gives the full variable domain: GAGVSQSPSNKVTEKGKDVELRCDPISGHTALYWYRQSLGQGLEFLIYFQGNSAPDKSGLPSDRFSAERTGGSVSTLTIQRTQQEDSAVYLCASSPRAERLEKLFFGSGTQLSVL.

This clone has a single count. This sequence joins TRBV5-1 and TRBJ1-1; 7 nucleotides match TRBD1. Germline CDR1 reads SGHRS; CDR2 reads YFSETQ. The length of the CDR3 is 13 residues. Trimming cost V 5 bases and J 5 bases; bases outside gene matches: 6. DNA of the CDR3: TGCGCCAGCAGTAACAGGGGAAGGACTGAAGCTTTCTTT. Translating gives CASSNRGRTEAFF.

The chain couples TRBV5-1 to TRBJ2-5; 7 nucleotides agree with TRBD1. CDR1 and CDR2 from the germline V gene are SGHRS and YFSETQ. This CDR3 has 14 residues. V lost 0 bases to trimming and J lost 5 bases; unmatched junction nucleotides: 4. The CDR3: CASSLGQGSETQYF. In DNA, the CDR3 is TGCGCCAGCAGCTTGGGACAGGGAAGTGAGACCCAGTACTTC.

The V and J genes are TRBV6-1 and TRBJ1-2, with D perhaps matching TRBD1 (5 bases). The length of the CDR3 is 15 residues. Germline loops: CDR1 MNHNS, CDR2 SASEGT. The V gene lost 2 bases and the J gene lost 4 bases, with 14 bases spanning the gap. CDR3 sequence: CASSESGRPLYGYTF. Here the CDR3 DNA reads TGTGCCAGCAGTGAATCGGGACGACCTCTCTATGGCTACACCTTC.

This chain connects TRBV18 to TRBJ2-7, with D possibly being TRBD1 (8 bases). This CDR3 has 15 residues. CDR1 KGHSH and CDR2 LQKENI come from the germline V gene. Trimming took 6 bases from V and 5 from J, leaving 20 bases between them. DNA for the CDR3: TGTGCCAGCTCGGGAGGGACAGGCGGGATCCACGAGCAGTACTTC. Its protein is CASSGGTGGIHEQYF.

The chain is built from TRBV5-1 and TRBJ2-1; 10 bases are a match to TRBD2. There are 15 residues in the CDR3. V gave up 0 bases and J gave up 5 bases; unmatched junction bases: 2. Germline CDR1 SGHRS, CDR2 YFSETQ. Written as DNA, the CDR3 is TGCGCCAGCAGCTTGGTGCTAGCGGGGGACAATGAGCAGTTCTTC. Translation: CASSLVLAGDNEQFF.

This rearrangement joins TRBV5-6 to TRBJ1-3; unclear D gene. V lost 1 base to trimming and J lost 2 bases, with 10 bases between them. Germline CDR1 and CDR2: SGHDT and YYEEEE. The CDR3 contains 15 residues. The CDR3 DNA reads TGTGCCAGCAGCTTGAACCCCCGTGCTGGAAACACCATATATTTT. It yields the protein CASSLNPRAGNTIYF.

Note on this clone: The sample holds other DNA sequences that translate to the same CDR3. This chain joins TRBV20-1 and TRBJ1-1; no definite D call. Trimming took 5 bases from V and 1 from J, leaving 5 bases between them. Germline-derived CDR1 and CDR2 are DFQATT and SNEGSKA (reference sequence). There are 11 residues in the CDR3. This chain's CDR3 is CSAQENTEAFF. As DNA, the CDR3 is TGCAGTGCTCAAGAGAACACTGAAGCTTTCTTT.

As concerns this clone: This same CDR3 is encoded by further DNA sequences in the sample. This chain links TRBV29-1 with TRBJ1-1; D unclear. The germline gives CDR1 SQVTM, CDR2 ANQGSEA. Trimming cost V 4 bases and J 1 base, with 7 bases left between them. This CDR3 region has 12 residues. The CDR3 is CSVAATNTEAFF. The CDR3 coding sequence is TGCAGCGTTGCGGCGACGAACACTGAAGCTTTCTTT.

V and J are TRBV29-1 and TRBJ1-1; 7 positions match TRBD1. Per the germline V gene, CDR1 is SQVTM and CDR2 is ANQGSEA. Trimming cost V 6 bases and J 3 bases; bases outside gene matches: 4. This CDR3 contains 12 residues. CDR3 coding DNA: TGCAGCGTAGGGGGCGCGGACACTGAAGCTTTCTTT. Translated, it gives CSVGGADTEAFF.

The V gene is TRBV27, the J gene TRBJ2-5; 7 bases line up with TRBD2. The CDR3 extends over 14 amino acids. The J segment lost 8 bases and the V segment lost 0 bases, leaving 6 bases of the junction unmatched. Germline V gene data show CDR1 as MNHEY and CDR2 as SMNVEV (reference sequence). CDR3 sequence: CASSLSWTSFTQYF. The CDR3 DNA reads as TGTGCCAGCAGTTTATCTTGGACTAGTTTTACCCAGTACTTC.

The gene calls are TRBV5-6 and TRBJ2-7; D is unclear. Trimming stripped 0 bases from V and 3 bases from J, with 10 bases between. Germline CDR1 SGHDT, CDR2 YYEEEE. This CDR3 is built from 14 residues. The CDR3 is CASSLGLTGYEQYF. The CDR3 bases are TGTGCCAGCAGCTTGGGGCTCACGGGCTACGAGCAGTACTTC.